This TCR beta chain was identified during a study of blood T cells in healthy people across ages. Study-level points and caveats: While age rose, TCR beta diversity per million T cells dropped in a roughly linear way. The study found TCR beta diversity correlated strongly with naive T cell percentage. Diversity figures based on one million T cells were deemed too low.

The CDR3 consists of 15 residues. CDR1 is MNHEY, CDR2 SVGAGI, per germline. The authors isolated at least 7 million PBMCs per sample. With a J-beta primer mix and a sample-barcoded 5' primer, a second PCR ran about 7 to 12 cycles. TCRdb reprocessed the 5' RACE reads with MiXCR, giving one entry per CDR3 protein. This sample yields some 640,000 distinct CDR3 sequences, of which 25% to 35% are seen a single time; about 15% belongs to the top ten. This clonotype was counted once. Antigen unknown. Possible read error: a much larger clone is one base away. The sample was blood. The sequence came from a woman of 80 years or more in good health. The chain joins TRBV6-5 to TRBJ2-7; D possibly corresponds to TRBD1 (5 bases). The CDR3 region is CAGSQDSLSSYEQYF. The DNA for the CDR3 is TGTGCCGGCAGTCAAGACAGTCTAAGCTCCTACGAGCAGTACTTC.